A selection of T cell receptor beta chains follows, all from one sample in a study of OX40 agonist ivuxolimab in advanced cancers. Sequencing was performed with immunoSEQ multiplex PCR; in TCRdb, only in-frame clones are kept and a portion is missing. The sample comprises about 70,000 clones, 80% to 95% of which are singletons, and over 6% rests with the top ten. The input for sequencing was CD4+ or CD8+ T cells sorted from blood, taken in a trial of the OX40 agonist ivuxolimab. These receptors were collected from an adult with an advanced solid tumor such as melanoma, head and neck, liver or kidney cancer. CDR3s include the opening cysteine and the closing phenylalanine or tryptophan. The D gene is left open where the match is weak. Clone size, where shown, is once, few, many, or a class for clones that have expanded.

J	size	D	V	CDR3	DNA
TRBJ2-7	.	.	TRBV4-1	CASSQGGGQVYEQYF	TGCGCCAGCAGCCAAGGGGGGGGACAGGTTTACGAGCAGTACTTC
TRBJ2-1	.	.	TRBV6-6	CASSQQLYNEQFF	TGTGCCAGCAGTCAACAGCTCTACAATGAGCAGTTCTTC
TRBJ2-2	.	.	TRBV6-1	CASSDTPWGRDSTYTGELFF	TGTGCCAGCAGTGATACCCCTTGGGGCAGGGATTCGACCTACACCGGGGAGCTGTTTTTT
TRBJ1-5	few	.	TRBV11-2	CASSPEAGQPQHF	TGTGCCAGCAGCCCAGAGGCCGGTCAGCCCCAGCATTTT
TRBJ2-7	.	.	TRBV7-3	CASSLNRVGFYEQYF	TGTGCCAGCAGCTTAAATAGGGTAGGGTTCTACGAGCAGTACTTC
TRBJ2-7	.	TRBD1	TRBV7-9	CASTGDRAYEQYF	TGTGCCAGCACAGGAGACAGGGCCTACGAGCAGTACTTC
TRBJ2-2	.	.	TRBV11-3	CASSSGRANTGELFF	TGTGCCAGCAGCTCGGGACGGGCGAACACCGGGGAGCTGTTTTTT
TRBJ2-3	.	.	TRBV11-1	CASEPIDGGGKITDTQYF	TGTGCCAGCGAACCGATTGACGGGGGCGGGAAAATCACAGATACGCAGTATTTT
TRBJ2-7	once	.	TRBV7-8	CASSLSALSSYEQYF	TGTGCCAGCAGCTTATCGGCTTTAAGCTCCTACGAGCAGTACTTC
TRBJ2-5	.	TRBD2	TRBV14	CASSQLAGIQETQYF	TGTGCCAGCAGCCAACTAGCGGGGATCCAAGAGACCCAGTACTTC
TRBJ2-7	.	.	TRBV27	CASSLIGGSYEQYF	TGTGCCAGCAGTTTAATAGGTGGCTCCTACGAGCAGTACTTC
TRBJ2-3	.	TRBD2	TRBV4-1	CASSQQTGLRTDTQYF	TGCGCCAGCAGCCAACAAACGGGACTACGCACAGATACGCAGTATTTT
TRBJ2-7	.	.	TRBV7-6	CASSFGDNSYEQYF	TGTGCCAGCAGCTTTGGAGACAACTCCTACGAGCAGTACTTC
TRBJ1-3	.	.	TRBV9	CASSPPVALGNTIYF	TGTGCCAGCAGCCCCCCAGTCGCGCTTGGAAACACCATATATTTT
TRBJ1-2	.	.	TRBV5-1	CASSPQGRDYGYTF	TGCGCCAGCAGCCCACAGGGACGGGACTATGGCTACACCTTC
TRBJ2-6	.	.	TRBV2	CASTLPSGANVLTF	TGTGCCAGCACTCTTCCCTCTGGGGCCAACGTCCTGACTTTC
TRBJ2-2	.	.	TRBV6-4	CASSESVGSTGELFF	TGTGCCAGCAGTGAATCGGTGGGGAGCACCGGGGAGCTGTTTTTT
TRBJ2-1	.	.	TRBV4-1	CASSQDRGTYNEQFF	TGCGCCAGCAGCCAAGACCGTGGGACATACAATGAGCAGTTCTTC